This TCR beta chain is from a study of blood T cells in healthy people across ages. Only a few counts were recorded for this clonotype. Possible read error: a much larger clone is one base away. Between the trimmed V and J ends, which lost 0 bases and 6 bases, there was a span of 18 bases. The CDR3 contains 15 residues. Germline CDR1 DFQATT, CDR2 SNEGSKA (reference sequence). A second PCR of 7 to 11 cycles used a sample-barcoded 5' primer and a J-beta primer mix. TCRdb used MiXCR to reprocess the 5' RACE reads, holding one entry per CDR3 protein. The sample carries under 950,000 distinct CDR3 sequences, around a fifth recorded once.

V is TRBV20-1 and J is TRBJ2-7, with D maybe TRBD1 (6 bases). The receptor was isolated from a man aged 70-80 years in good health. The sequencing sample was made of blood. This chain's CDR3 is CSARDGIGTLSEQYF. Here the CDR3 DNA reads TGCAGTGCTAGAGATGGAATAGGGACACTCTCCGAGCAGTACTTC.